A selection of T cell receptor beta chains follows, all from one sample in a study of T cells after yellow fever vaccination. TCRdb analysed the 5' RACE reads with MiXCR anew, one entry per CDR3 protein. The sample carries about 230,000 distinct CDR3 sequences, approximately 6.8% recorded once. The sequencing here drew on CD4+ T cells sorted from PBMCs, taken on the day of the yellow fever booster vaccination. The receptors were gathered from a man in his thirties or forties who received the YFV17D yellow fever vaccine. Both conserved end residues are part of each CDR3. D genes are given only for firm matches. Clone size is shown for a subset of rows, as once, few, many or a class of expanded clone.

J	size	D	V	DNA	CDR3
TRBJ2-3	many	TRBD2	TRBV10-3	TGTGCCATCAGTGATCCCGCTGGGACTAGCGGGTCTAGCACAGATACGCAGTATTTT	CAISDPAGTSGSSTDTQYF
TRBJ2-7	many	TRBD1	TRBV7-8	TGTGCCAGCAGCTTATGGACAGGGCCCTCCTACGAGCAGTACTTC	CASSLWTGPSYEQYF
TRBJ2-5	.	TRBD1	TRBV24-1	TGTGCCACCAGTGATTCCCCCACAGGGGGCTGGGAGACCCAGTACTTC	CATSDSPTGGWETQYF
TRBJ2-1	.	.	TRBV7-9	TGTGCCAGCAGCTTAGCGCCGAACCCCAAGGAGCAGTTCTTC	CASSLAPNPKEQFF
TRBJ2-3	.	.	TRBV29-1	TGCAGCGTTGAACTCGCGGTTTCTAGCACAGATACGCAGTATTTT	CSVELAVSSTDTQYF
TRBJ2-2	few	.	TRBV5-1	TGCGCCAGCATATCCGGGAACACCGGGGAGCTGTTTTTT	CASISGNTGELFF
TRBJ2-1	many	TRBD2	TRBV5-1	TGCGCCAGCAGCACTAGCGGGAGCGGGGATGAGCAGTTCTTC	CASSTSGSGDEQFF
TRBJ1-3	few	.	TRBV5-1	TGCGCCAGCAGCTCGGACGTTGGAAACACCATATATTTT	CASSSDVGNTIYF
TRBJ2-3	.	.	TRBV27	TGTGCCAGCAGTGGTTACGATCCTAGCACAGATACGCAGTATTTT	CASSGYDPSTDTQYF
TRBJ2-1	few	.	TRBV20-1	TGCAGTGCTAGAGGTCTTGCGGGGTCCTACAATGAGCAGTTCTTC	CSARGLAGSYNEQFF
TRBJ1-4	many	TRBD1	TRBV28	TGTGCCAGCAGTTTGTATTTGGGGACAGGTGAAAAACTGTTTTTT	CASSLYLGTGEKLFF